The source of this T cell receptor (beta chain) is a study of blood T cell repertoires in COVID-19. Clinical histories supplied by participants themselves formed the basis of cohort assignment. Sequencing was performed with immunoSEQ multiplex PCR; in TCRdb, only in-frame clones are kept and a portion is missing. The data hold some 320,000 clones, with 85% observed a single time. CDR3 size: 17 residues. The germline V gene has CDR1 MDHEN and CDR2 SYDVKM. The junction had 12 bases not matched to a gene; V was cut back by 3 bases and J by 2 bases. V is TRBV28 and J is TRBJ1-1, with TRBD1 matching 7 bases. The source is a woman aged 25 to 39 who had been exposed to COVID-19. The sample comprised PBMCs or T cells enriched from blood (not recorded which). The CDR3 nucleotides read TGTGCCAGCAGTTTCTTCCTATTGGGACAGACAAACACTGAAGCTTTCTTT. Translation gives CASSFFLLGQTNTEAFF.